This entry features one T cell receptor beta chain sequence. Its antigen is not yet known. Per-base qualities were not stored, and no clone one base away is much larger. Library preparation was by bulk RNA-seq. Sequencing was performed on an Illumina HiSeq 2500. The authors processed their data as follows. CDR3 sequences in the separate targeted TCR-seq dataset were extracted from raw reads and quantified using MiXCR version 2.1.5 with default parameters. In the separate targeted TCR-seq dataset, TCR-beta clones were defined by the combination of V gene, J gene and CDR3 sequence. The separate targeted TCR-seq dataset was filtered by first dropping clones with fewer than three counts and then keeping only the 90% most strongly expressed clones in each sample. The separate targeted TCR-seq dataset calculated Treg-Tconv overlap for each tissue as the number of shared clones divided by the total number of Treg clones, multiplied by 100. TCRdb took the public reads, trimmed them with fastp at Q25, ran MiXCR for clone calling and kept in-frame beta chains. Rows merge per CDR3 protein into single entries with the most common DNA and genes. The V and J calls follow TCRdb's processing rather than the paper's. In this sample the table shows around 2,300 distinct CDR3 sequences, about 85% of which occur a single time. The ten largest account for roughly 1.4% of the sample.

For memory conventional CD4 T cells, the sort was based on CD4+ CD45RA- CD25- cells. Tumor-draining lymph nodes were classified as non-invaded or invaded according to absence or presence of metastatic tumor cells. T cells were pre-enriched with a Miltenyi Pan T Cell isolation kit before staining and sorting. Immunohistochemistry for estrogen receptor, progesterone receptor, HER2 and Ki-67 was used to characterize the primary tumors. Within a few hours after surgery, fresh surgical tissue was processed by cutting the tissue into small fragments. The tissue fragments were digested enzymatically for roughly 20 minutes with Liberase TL plus DNase and were then passed through a 40-micrometer strainer. After DAPI live/dead staining, cells were sorted on a BD FACS Aria II at roughly 98-99% purity. Sorted cells were lysed in TCL buffer and RNA was purified with a Norgen Single Cell RNA purification kit including DNase treatment.

This sample is part of a study of draining lymph node invasion in breast cancer (dated by TCRdb to 2020 to 2021). Study-wide context: Nodal metastasis was diagnosed by histology and cytokeratin immunohistochemistry and confirmed by EpCAM/CD45 flow cytometry. A separate targeted assay used bulk TCR-beta CDR3 sequencing to compare sorted memory regulatory T cells with memory conventional CD4 T cells across breast cancer tissues. Lymph nodes from five patients were covered by the separate targeted TCR sequencing, and for three of those patients the primary tumors were sequenced as well. Each patient contributed matched non-invaded and tumor-invaded tumor-draining lymph nodes plus the primary tumor, profiled for both Treg and Tconv subsets.

Paper-wide results and their limitations: Some of the top 100 tumor clones were detected in invaded and non-invaded nodes, suggesting recirculation between tumor and draining nodes. Shared TCRs between Treg and Tconv subsets were considered suggestive but not proof of common clonal origin. Tracking the tumor top-100 clones was possible in just a couple of patients. The data could not determine whether Treg conversion took place in a particular organ or whether converted Tregs recirculated between nodes and tumor. Roughly 12-22% of Treg TCRs were shared with Tconvs per tissue, interpreted as suggesting peripheral Treg induction. In the targeted TCR-seq data, Tregs appeared more clonally expanded than Tconvs in all tissues, and both subsets were less diverse in tumor than lymph nodes.

The CDR3 numbers 13 residues from cysteine through phenylalanine. CDR3 DNA is the only sequence kept; it has 39 bases, read in frame from the first base. Between the V and J ends, shortened by 5 bases and 12 bases respectively, the junction contains 19 bases. Looking up the germline V gene yields CDR1 MNHEY and CDR2 SVGEGT. The clonotype comes from a female donor with luminal breast cancer. Rearrangement joined TRBV6-2 or TRBV6-3 to TRBJ1-1; TRBD1 could be the D gene, as 5 bases match. Sequenced: sorted memory CD4+ effector T cells from a lymph node. Read against the paper, the sample's cell subset or site label means: CD45RA-negative sorted CD4+ T cells (memory Tconv or effector/memory Treg). The CDR3 protein is CASSATPPGGSFF. The bases are TGTGCCAGCAGTGCGACGCCACCGGGGGGATCTTTCTTT.